A single sample gave rise to the 10 T cell receptor beta chains below, sequenced in a study of shared clonotypes between healthy human individuals. Some clones are missing from TCRdb's copy, which holds only in-frame ones; the method was immunoSEQ multiplex PCR. Altogether about 530,000 clones are present, about 95% being singletons, with the ten largest covering about 0.057%. Sequenced: naive CD4+ T cells sorted from blood. Subset reported: CD45RA+ positively selected. The receptors here all came from a young woman in good health.

This clone has a single count. The genes are TRBV5-1 and TRBJ2-1; 8 nucleotides line up with TRBD1. The length of the CDR3 is 15 residues. With V trimmed by 4 bases and J by 8 bases, 11 bases remained unmatched. Germline V gene sequence: CDR1 SGHRS, CDR2 YFSETQ. The CDR3 here is CASSQQTGDADEQFF. The CDR3 DNA sequence: TGCGCCAGCAGCCAACAGACAGGGGATGCGGATGAGCAGTTCTTC.

V usage is TRBV14 and J usage is TRBJ2-4, with 7 nucleotides matching TRBD1. With V trimmed by 5 bases and J by 6 bases, 4 bases remained unmatched. This CDR3 comprises 13 residues. Germline V gives CDR1 SGHDN, CDR2 FVKESK. The CDR3 DNA sequence: TGTGCCAGCAGCTGGGGACAGACAAACATTCAGTACTTC. Its translation: CASSWGQTNIQYF.

This clone was counted once. The chain recombines TRBV5-5 with TRBJ2-7, with 10 positions matching TRBD2. The CDR3 covers 17 residues. CDR1 is SGHKS and CDR2 is YYEKEE in the germline V gene (reference sequence). With V trimmed by 4 bases and J by 6 bases, 16 bases remained unmatched. This CDR3 reads CASSPAPQREGFGEQYF. The CDR3 DNA follows: TGTGCCAGCAGCCCCGCGCCCCAGCGGGAGGGATTCGGCGAGCAGTACTTC.

V usage is TRBV6-1 and J usage is TRBJ2-2; D possibly corresponds to TRBD2 (6 bases). V was clipped by 8 bases and J by 5 bases, with 18 bases between them. Looked up from germline, CDR1 is MNHNS and CDR2 is SASEGT. CDR3 length: 15 amino acids. The CDR3 bases are TGTGCCAGCGTGGACGGGGGATCAGGAACCGGGGAGCTGTTTTTT. Its protein is CASVDGGSGTGELFF.

The chain carries TRBV11-2 and TRBJ2-7, with TRBD2 matching 8 bases. Unmatched junction bases numbered 7, after V lost 6 bases and J lost 3 bases. The CDR3 spans 14 residues. Germline V gene sequence: CDR1 SGHAT, CDR2 FQNNGV. CDR3 coding DNA: TGTGCCAGCAGTTTGTCCAGCGGGAGCTACGAGCAGTACTTC. Its protein is CASSLSSGSYEQYF.

The chain couples TRBV28 to TRBJ2-7; tentative D call: TRBD2 (5 bases). V lost 3 bases and J lost 4, with 16 bases in between. Germline V CDR1 and CDR2: MDHEN, SYDVKM. The CDR3 has 15 amino acids. In nucleotides, the CDR3 is TGTGCCAGCAGTTTGACGGGTCGAGGGCGGTACGAGCAGTACTTC. Residues: CASSLTGRGRYEQYF.

V usage is TRBV5-1 and J usage is TRBJ2-1, with D unclear. The germline V and J ends were trimmed by 4 bases and 6 bases, with 11 bases remaining between them. Per the germline V gene, CDR1 is SGHRS and CDR2 is YFSETQ. The CDR3 is made up of 13 amino acids. CDR3 region: CASSASAGNEQFF. For the CDR3, the DNA is TGCGCCAGCAGCGCGTCGGCCGGCAATGAGCAGTTCTTC.

V usage is TRBV6-1 and J usage is TRBJ1-1, with D unclear. Per the germline V gene, CDR1 is MNHNS and CDR2 is SASEGT. This CDR3 has 15 residues. V was cut by 3 bases and J by 3 bases, with 14 bases left in between. The CDR3 DNA sequence: TGTGCCAGCAGTGACCTACAACAAGAACACACTGAAGCTTTCTTT. It codes for CASSDLQQEHTEAFF.

The chain uses TRBV7-9 and TRBJ2-2, with unresolved D. Trimming left V 3 bases short and J 0 bases short, with 17 bases between. The germline V gene encodes CDR1 SEHNR and CDR2 FQNEAQ (reference sequence). This CDR3 is built from 18 residues. CDR3 in amino acids: CASSFFSPDTTNTGELFF. The CDR3 DNA follows: TGTGCCAGCAGCTTTTTCTCCCCGGATACTACGAACACCGGGGAGCTGTTTTTT.

The sample holds one count of this clone. V and J are TRBV7-9 and TRBJ2-5; a possible D gene is TRBD1 (6 bases). The J call is in doubt because the DNA end fits TRBJ2-7 better. This CDR3 is built from 15 residues. In germline, CDR1 is SEHNR, CDR2 FQNEAQ (reference sequence). The CDR3 DNA is TGTGCCAGCAGCTTAGGGGCAGGGGCTACCTACGAGCAGTACTTC. Translation: CASSLGAGATYEQYF.